The T cell receptor (beta chain) under discussion was sequenced for a study of T cell repertoires and HLA-DP antigens. Data came from immunoSEQ multiplex PCR; TCRdb stores just in-frame clones and leaves some out. The data contain 55,000 to 80,000 clones, 80% of them seen just once; the ten biggest clones take up around 1.4%. Trimming stripped 2 bases from V and 0 bases from J, with 8 bases between. Germline assignment: CDR1 MNHNS and CDR2 SASEGT. There are 14 residues in the CDR3. About this clone itself: Its specificity is unknown.

The receptor comes from a man aged 60 to 75 in good health and CMV-seronegative. Sequenced: CD4+ T cells from PBMCs. The V and J genes are TRBV6-1 and TRBJ2-7, with D perhaps matching TRBD1 (6 bases). The CDR3, as DNA: TGTGCCAGCAGTGAACAGGGGCACTCCTACGAGCAGTACTTC. Its translation is CASSEQGHSYEQYF.